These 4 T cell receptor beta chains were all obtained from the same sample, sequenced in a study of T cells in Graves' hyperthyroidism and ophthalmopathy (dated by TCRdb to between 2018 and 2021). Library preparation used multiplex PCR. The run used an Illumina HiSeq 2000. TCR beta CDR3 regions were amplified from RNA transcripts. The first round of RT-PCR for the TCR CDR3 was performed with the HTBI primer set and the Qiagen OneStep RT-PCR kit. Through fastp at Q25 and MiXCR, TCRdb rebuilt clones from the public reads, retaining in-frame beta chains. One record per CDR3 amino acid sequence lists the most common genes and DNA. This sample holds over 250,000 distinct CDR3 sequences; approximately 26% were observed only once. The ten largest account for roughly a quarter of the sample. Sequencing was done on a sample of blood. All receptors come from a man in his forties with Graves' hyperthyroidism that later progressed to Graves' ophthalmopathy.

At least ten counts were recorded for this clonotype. CDR3 sequence (DNA): TGCAGTGCTAGAGATCGGGACCGGGACAGCGTCTCCTACGAGCAGTACTTC. Protein product: CSARDRDRDSVSYEQYF. The J gene is TRBJ2-7, the V gene TRBV20-1; 7 bases map to TRBD1. Germline CDR1 and CDR2: DFQATT and SNEGSKA (reference sequence). The CDR3 is made up of 17 amino acids. V dropped 0 bases and J dropped 0; count of bases not matched to a gene: 11.

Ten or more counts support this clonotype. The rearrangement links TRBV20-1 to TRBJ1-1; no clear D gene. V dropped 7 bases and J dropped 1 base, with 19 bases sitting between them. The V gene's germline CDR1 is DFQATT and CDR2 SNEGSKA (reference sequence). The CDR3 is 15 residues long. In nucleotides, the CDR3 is TGCAGTGTTCTTCCCGTCACTAGAACGAACACTGAAGCTTTCTTT. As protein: CSVLPVTRTNTEAFF.

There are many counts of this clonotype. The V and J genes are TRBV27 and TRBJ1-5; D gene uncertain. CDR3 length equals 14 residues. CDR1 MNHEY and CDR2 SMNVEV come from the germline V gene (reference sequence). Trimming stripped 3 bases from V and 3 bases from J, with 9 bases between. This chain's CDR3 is CASSFPGANQPQHF. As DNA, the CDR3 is TGTGCCAGCAGTTTTCCGGGTGCCAATCAGCCCCAGCATTTT.

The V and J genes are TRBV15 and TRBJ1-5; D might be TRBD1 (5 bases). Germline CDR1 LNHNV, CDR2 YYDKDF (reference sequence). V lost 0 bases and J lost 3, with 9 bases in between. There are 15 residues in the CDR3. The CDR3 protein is CATSRDKGYNQPQHF. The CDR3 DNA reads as TGTGCCACCAGCAGAGATAAGGGGTACAATCAGCCCCAGCATTTT.